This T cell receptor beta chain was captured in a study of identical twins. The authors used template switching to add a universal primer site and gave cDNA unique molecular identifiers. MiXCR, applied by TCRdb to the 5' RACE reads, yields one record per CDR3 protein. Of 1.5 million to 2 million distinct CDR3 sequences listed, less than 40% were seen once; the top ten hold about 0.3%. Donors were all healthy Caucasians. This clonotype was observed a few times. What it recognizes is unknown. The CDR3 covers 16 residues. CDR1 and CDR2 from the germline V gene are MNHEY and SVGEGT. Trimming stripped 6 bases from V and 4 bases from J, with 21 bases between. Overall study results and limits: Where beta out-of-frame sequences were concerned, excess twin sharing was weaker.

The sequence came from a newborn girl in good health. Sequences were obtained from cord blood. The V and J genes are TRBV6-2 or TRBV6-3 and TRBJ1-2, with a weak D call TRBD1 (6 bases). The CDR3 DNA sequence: TGTGCCAGCAGCCCCGACAGGCCCACAAGCCTCTATGGCTACACCTTC. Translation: CASSPDRPTSLYGYTF.